This TCR beta chain came from a study of T cell repertoires in cytomegalovirus infection. MiXCR, run by TCRdb on the reads, gives a single entry per CDR3 protein. The sample includes hundreds of thousands of distinct CDR3 sequences, around 24% of them seen just once. This clonotype was recorded a few times. From germline, CDR1 is SEHNR and CDR2 FQNEAQ (reference sequence). V dropped 1 base and J dropped 4; count of bases not matched to a gene: 6. This CDR3 spans 17 amino acids. This TCR was recovered from a human donor in good health (CMV status not recorded). Some clones in this sample may be carry-over from other donors' samples. The sequencing sample was made of CD8+ T cells from PBMCs. The chain employs TRBV7-9 and TRBJ2-1, with 11 nucleotides matching TRBD1. CDR3 region: CASSLGDGTGGYNEQFF. The CDR3 DNA reads as TGTGCCAGCAGCTTAGGAGACGGGACAGGGGGTTACAATGAGCAGTTCTTC.